This entry features one T cell receptor beta chain sequence. Its specificity is not known. The sample comes from a study of cytomegalovirus exposure and HLA in healthy donors. Study-wide background: Both the roughly 120 validation repertoires and the approximately 670 first-cohort repertoires used the same platform, as reported by a later analysis. Findings and limits, study-wide: The study listed under 200 cytomegalovirus-associated TCR beta chains. There were some public TCRs occurring in many donors, but most TCR sequences were rare. The classifier reportedly diagnosed cytomegalovirus status with high specificity and sensitivity.

Clones were read by immunoSEQ multiplex PCR, and TCRdb kept only the in-frame ones, dropping some. Of about 160,000 clones in the sample, approximately 86% are singletons; the top ten hold around 2.4%. V gave up 6 bases and J gave up 6 bases, with 21 bases separating them. CDR1 and CDR2 from the germline V gene are SQVTM and ANQGSEA. The CDR3 is made up of 14 amino acids. The sequenced sample was PBMCs. This sequence was found in a woman aged 18-29 years in good health and CMV-seronegative. This rearrangement joins TRBV29-1 to TRBJ2-7; possibly TRBD2 for D (7 bases). CDR3 nucleotides: TGCAGCGTAAAAAACGGAGGGGGGGCCAGCGAGCAGTACTTC. Translated, it gives CSVKNGGGASEQYF.